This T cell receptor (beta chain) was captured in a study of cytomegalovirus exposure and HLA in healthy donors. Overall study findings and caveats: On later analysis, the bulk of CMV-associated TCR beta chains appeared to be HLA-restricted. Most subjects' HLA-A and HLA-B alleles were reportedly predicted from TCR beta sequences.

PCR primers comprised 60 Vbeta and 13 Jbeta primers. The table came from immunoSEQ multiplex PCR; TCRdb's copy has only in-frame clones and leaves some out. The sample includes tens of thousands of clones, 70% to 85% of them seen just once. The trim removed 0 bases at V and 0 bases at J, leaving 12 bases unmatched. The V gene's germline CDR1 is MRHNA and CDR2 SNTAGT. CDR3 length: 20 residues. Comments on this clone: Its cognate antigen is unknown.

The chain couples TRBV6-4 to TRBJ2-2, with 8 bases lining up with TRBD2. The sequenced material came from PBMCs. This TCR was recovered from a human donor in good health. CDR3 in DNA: TGTGCCAGCAGTGACTCGAGGGGACTAGGAATCGATCCGAACACCGGGGAGCTGTTTTTT. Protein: CASSDSRGLGIDPNTGELFF.